These 18 T cell receptor beta chains were sequenced from one sample in a study of radiation and T cells in renal cell carcinoma. TCRdb keeps only in-frame clones here, not all; method: immunoSEQ multiplex PCR. The sample holds about 130,000 clones, approximately 90% seen once. Specified time point: blood 2 weeks post-SBRT. Treatment specified: 15 Gy SBRT to primary tumor, nephrectomy 4 weeks later. The source was blood, collected from a patient whose treatment included radiotherapy and nephrectomy. The receptors were gathered from a woman between 65 and 79 years old with renal cell carcinoma.

CDR3: CASSDGQGETQYF. The CDR3 DNA sequence: TGTGCCAGCAGCGACGGACAAGGCGAGACCCAGTACTTC. The gene calls are TRBV7-3 and TRBJ2-5; perhaps TRBD1 as D (5 bases). Trimming shortened V by 5 bases and J by 5 bases, and 12 bases separated the two germline ends. Germline loops: CDR1 SGHTA, CDR2 FQGTGA. This CDR3 is built from 13 residues.

The V gene is TRBV7-8, the J gene TRBJ2-2; D unclear. CDR1 SGHVS and CDR2 FQNEAQ come from the germline V gene. Between the trimmed V and J ends, which lost 4 bases and 7 bases, there was a span of 10 bases. This CDR3 has 13 amino acids. The chain's CDR3 is CASSYGTVGELFF. As DNA, the CDR3 is TGTGCCAGCAGCTACGGCACGGTCGGGGAGCTGTTTTTT.

This clone was counted a single time. This chain joins TRBV28 and TRBJ2-7; D is ambiguous. Trimming stripped 5 bases from V and 2 bases from J, with 16 bases between. This CDR3 region has 15 residues. CDR1 is MDHEN and CDR2 is SYDVKM in the germline V gene. The CDR3 is CASSRPGFTPYEQYF. Written as DNA, the CDR3 is TGTGCCAGCAGTCGGCCGGGTTTTACCCCCTACGAGCAGTACTTC. The whole variable domain, remainder taken from reference TRBV28 and TRBJ2-7, is DVKVTQSSRYLVKRTGEKVFLECVQDMDHENMFWYRQDPGLGLRLIYFSYDVKMKEKGDIPEGYSVSREKKERFSLILESASTNQTSMYLCASSRPGFTPYEQYFGPGTRLTVT.

The genes are TRBV7-2 and TRBJ1-1; D is unclear. Germline V lookup: CDR1 SGHTA, CDR2 FQGNSA. V was shortened by 1 base and J by 0 bases, with 6 bases between the two germline ends. The CDR3 length is 14 residues. CDR3 amino acids: CASSLGGMNTEAFF. The CDR3, as DNA: TGTGCCAGCAGCTTAGGTGGGATGAACACTGAAGCTTTCTTT.

CDR3: CASSTAGANQPQHF. The CDR3, as DNA: TGTGCCAGCAGCACCGCAGGGGCCAATCAGCCCCAGCATTTT. The rearrangement links TRBV27 to TRBJ1-5; a weak D match, TRBD1 (6 bases). The CDR3 sequence is 14 residues long. Trimming shortened V by 6 bases and J by 3 bases, and 12 bases separated the two germline ends. Germline CDR1 reads MNHEY; CDR2 reads SMNVEV (reference sequence).

The gene calls are TRBV2 and TRBJ1-5, with 8 positions matching TRBD1. Per germline, CDR1 SNHLY and CDR2 FYNNEI. The CDR3 is made up of 13 amino acids. The V segment lost 10 bases and the J segment 4 bases; nucleotides outside the gene matches: 6. Written as DNA, the CDR3 is TGTGCCACCACAGGGGGTCGAAATCAGCCCCAGCATTTT. This gives the protein CATTGGRNQPQHF.

This clone was counted only a few times. The chain joins TRBV25-1 to TRBJ2-4, with 7 bases that match TRBD2. The germline CDR1 and CDR2 sequences are MGHDK and SYGVNS. V shed 6 bases, J shed 1 base, and the junction held 6 bases outside the gene matches. The CDR3 is made up of 15 amino acids. The chain's CDR3 is CASSPVGGAKNIQYF. CDR3 coding DNA: TGTGCCAGCAGCCCAGTGGGGGGGGCCAAAAACATTCAGTACTTC.

J is TRBJ2-4 and V is TRBV9, with 12 bases aligning to TRBD2. The CDR3 extends over 18 amino acids. Germline V gene sequence: CDR1 SGDLS, CDR2 YYNGEE. The V gene end was trimmed by 4 bases and the J gene end by 2 bases; junction bases not matched to a gene: 10. The CDR3 here is CASSSLAGGPLPKNIQYF. Written as DNA, the CDR3 is TGTGCCAGCAGCTCCCTAGCGGGGGGGCCGTTGCCCAAAAACATTCAGTACTTC.

There are a few counts of this clone. The J gene is TRBJ1-1, the V gene TRBV5-6; D perhaps matches TRBD1 (5 bases). Germline V gives CDR1 SGHDT, CDR2 YYEEEE. The CDR3 sequence is 15 residues long. V was pared by 0 bases and J by 1 base, with 10 bases between. DNA for the CDR3: TGTGCCAGCAGCTTGGTGGGACGGAGGAACACTGAAGCTTTCTTT. Its translation is CASSLVGRRNTEAFF.

The rearrangement uses TRBV18 and TRBJ2-3, with 9 bases that match TRBD2. V lost 2 bases to trimming and J lost 10 bases; unmatched junction nucleotides: 4. This CDR3 region has 13 residues. Germline V lookup: CDR1 KGHSH, CDR2 LQKENI. CDR3 bases: TGTGCCAGCTCACCATCGCGGGGGGGTGCGCAGTATTTT. It translates to CASSPSRGGAQYF.

This clone was detected once. The chain uses TRBV10-3 and TRBJ2-1, with 7 bases that match TRBD1. With 7 bases clipped from V and 5 bases from J, the junction kept 11 bases outside the gene matches. The germline CDR1 and CDR2 sequences are ENHRY and SYGVKD. The CDR3 is 15 residues long. Here the CDR3 reads CAITEGAAGHNEQFF. The CDR3 region has the DNA TGTGCCATCACCGAGGGGGCGGCTGGCCACAATGAGCAGTTCTTC.

This clone was counted a single time. The chain couples TRBV9 to TRBJ2-1; 10 nucleotides align to TRBD2. CDR1 and CDR2 (germline): SGDLS, YYNGEE. The CDR3 totals 15 residues. V was pared by 4 bases and J by 9 bases, with 10 bases of the junction left unmatched. The CDR3 DNA follows: TGTGCCAGCAGCTTCCACAGCGGGGGGGCCGGTGAGCAGTTCTTC. Protein sequence: CASSFHSGGAGEQFF.

This chain uses TRBV11-2 with TRBJ2-1; 7 nucleotides agree with TRBD1. V lost 4 bases and J lost 3; bases outside the gene matches: 3. The CDR3 consists of 14 residues. The germline V gene encodes CDR1 SGHAT and CDR2 FQNNGV. For the CDR3, the DNA is TGTGCCAGCAGCTCGGACAGGTTCTACAATGAGCAGTTCTTC. This gives the protein CASSSDRFYNEQFF.

The chain couples TRBV19 to TRBJ1-1; a possible D gene is TRBD1 (6 bases). The CDR3 has 16 residues. Germline lookup yields CDR1 LNHDA and CDR2 SQIVND (reference sequence). Between the trimmed V and J ends, which lost 5 bases and 5 bases, there was a span of 21 bases. In DNA, the CDR3 is TGTGCCAGTAGTGTCCGGGACACCGAGAGCGAAACTGAAGCTTTCTTT. Translation gives CASSVRDTESETEAFF.

The chain is built from TRBV6-1 and TRBJ2-2; no reliable D call. CDR1 and CDR2 from the germline V gene are MNHNS and SASEGT. The V end was cut by 0 bases, the J end by 7 bases, with 12 bases between. This CDR3 has 15 residues. CDR3 sequence reads: CASSEAHWGGGELFF. As DNA, the CDR3 is TGTGCCAGCAGTGAAGCGCACTGGGGTGGCGGGGAGCTGTTTTTT.

V is TRBV9 and J is TRBJ2-2; 10 bases fit TRBD2. Germline V gene data show CDR1 as SGDLS and CDR2 as YYNGEE. The trim removed 3 bases at V and 4 bases at J, leaving 3 bases unmatched. This CDR3 region has 15 residues. CDR3 loop: CASSATSGVTGELFF. The CDR3 nucleotides are TGTGCCAGCAGCGCCACTAGCGGGGTCACCGGGGAGCTGTTTTTT.

The chain couples TRBV9 to TRBJ1-1; D unresolved. This CDR3 has 14 residues. Deletions cut 0 bases from V and 0 bases from J, with 6 bases between. Germline V gene sequence: CDR1 SGDLS, CDR2 YYNGEE. DNA of the CDR3: TGTGCCAGCAGCGTAGGACGGTTGAACACTGAAGCTTTCTTT. It specifies CASSVGRLNTEAFF.

V and J are TRBV29-1 and TRBJ2-5; tentative D call: TRBD2 (6 bases). V was clipped by 6 bases and J by 7 bases, with 15 bases between them. From germline, CDR1 is SQVTM and CDR2 ANQGSEA. The CDR3 totals 12 residues. In DNA form, the CDR3 reads TGCAGCGTGGGAGGAGGGGTAGCGACCCAGTACTTC. It specifies CSVGGGVATQYF.